This TCR beta chain was recovered during a study of cytomegalovirus exposure and HLA in healthy donors. Concerning this clone: Its antigen is still unknown.

General study results and limits: Confirmation in vitro established that a few CMV-associated chains were specific for CMV antigens. Earlier results showed most TCR beta V segments being productive about 87% or about 30% of the time. Later analysis associated a missense DCLRE1C variant with TCR beta V- and J-gene trimming. Presence/absence analyses assumed roughly uniform sequencing depth across donors.

This CDR3 region has 15 residues. Germline V gene data show CDR1 as SGHTA and CDR2 as FQGNSA. 13 Jbeta primers and 60 Vbeta primers were used for the PCR. Profiling relied on immunoSEQ multiplex PCR, and the TCRdb table lists in-frame clones only, not all of them. The profile shows around 94,000 clones, roughly 85% of them singletons. The chain is built from TRBV7-2 and TRBJ2-5; 7 positions match TRBD2. The assigned J gene may be wrong: the sequence end matches TRBJ2-7 better. This receptor was taken from a man aged 35 to 55 in good health and CMV-seronegative. Sequenced input: PBMCs. CDR3 amino acids: CASSPRPAGDYEQYF. In DNA, the CDR3 is TGTGCCAGCAGCCCGCGTCCGGCGGGGGACTACGAGCAGTACTTC.